A selection of T cell receptor beta chains follows, all from one sample in a study of T-cell memory formation after mild COVID-19. TCRdb re-derived calls from the 5' RACE reads in MiXCR, one entry per CDR3 protein. The sample has roughly 89,000 distinct CDR3 sequences, 10% to 15% seen once; the top ten hold about 28%. Sequenced: PBMCs or a T cell subset sorted from them (not recorded which). The source of these receptors is an adult woman who had mild COVID-19 (a few samples of this study predate the infection). Cell type and time point are not known. Each CDR3 is given with its conserved first and last residue. A D gene is named only where the DNA matches it firmly. Clone size appears in some rows only: once, few, many, or a class for an expanded clone.

abundance,j_gene,d_gene,v_gene,CDR3nt,CDR3aa
many,TRBJ2-2,TRBD2,TRBV9,TGTGCCAGCAGCCCAGGGACTAGTAGCTCCGGGGAGCTGTTTTTT,CASSPGTSSSGELFF
few,TRBJ1-1,-,TRBV7-9,TGTGCCAGCAGCTTAGATCATGAACAGAACACTGAAGCTTTCTTT,CASSLDHEQNTEAFF
once,TRBJ1-2,TRBD1,TRBV4-1,TGCGCCAGCAGCCAAGGGCGGACAGGGGGCTACACCTTC,CASSQGRTGGYTF
-,TRBJ1-1,-,TRBV7-2,TGTGCCACCGATCCGCGGCAGCAAGTGGCTTTCTTT,CATDPRQQVAFF
-,TRBJ2-3,TRBD2,TRBV7-2,TGTGCCAGCAGCTTACCCCTAGCGGAAGCTATAGATGACACAGATACGCAGTATTTT,CASSLPLAEAIDDTDTQYF
few,TRBJ2-7,-,TRBV2,TGTGCCAGCAGGCTAGGCGAGCAGTACTTC,CASRLGEQYF
-,TRBJ2-7,-,TRBV13,TGTGCCAGCAGCCGGGGTCTACCCTACGAGCAGTACTTC,CASSRGLPYEQYF
few,TRBJ2-1,-,TRBV13,TGTGCCAGCAGCTACGGCGGTAGCGGACCCTCCTACAATGAGCAGTTCTTC,CASSYGGSGPSYNEQFF
-,TRBJ2-1,TRBD2,TRBV12-3/TRBV12-4,TGTGCCAGCAGTTGGACTAGCACTGCTGAGCAGTTCTTC,CASSWTSTAEQFF
-,TRBJ2-7,-,TRBV20-1,TGCAGTGCTAGAGCCGGCGGTACCTACGAGCAGTACTTC,CSARAGGTYEQYF
few,TRBJ2-3,TRBD2,TRBV12-3/TRBV12-4,TGTGCCAGCAGTTTAGGGGGAGGGCAGAACACAGATACGCAGTATTTT,CASSLGGGQNTDTQYF